Each of the 2 T cell receptor beta chains below was sequenced from the same sample in a study of blood T cell repertoires in COVID-19. Assay: immunoSEQ multiplex PCR; the TCRdb copy retains only in-frame clones and omits some. The table shows hundreds of thousands of clones, with around nine tenths occurring only once. The sample comprised peripheral blood. These receptors were taken from a woman aged 55-69 years with COVID-19, enrolled during active disease.

The chain is built from TRBV11-3 and TRBJ2-1; TRBD2 aligns across 9 bases. Per germline, CDR1 SGHNT and CDR2 YENEEA. The CDR3 consists of 18 residues. J gave up 0 bases and V 2 bases, and 8 bases lay outside the gene matches. Here the CDR3 DNA reads TGTGCCAGCAGCTTAAAGTCTAGCGGGGTGAGCTCCTACAATGAGCAGTTCTTC. Translation gives CASSLKSSGVSSYNEQFF. Looking up the rest from reference TRBV11-3 and TRBJ2-1 gives the full variable domain: EAGVVQSPRYKIIEKKQPVAFWCNPISGHNTLYWYLQNLGQGPELLIRYENEEAVDDSQLPKDRFSAERLKGVDSTLKIQPAELGDSAVYLCASSLKSSGVSSYNEQFFGPGTRLTVL.

The CDR3 DNA is TGCGCCAGCAGTAAGGGGAGGTCAGATACGCAGTATTTT. It yields the protein CASSKGRSDTQYF. V usage is TRBV10-1 and J usage is TRBJ2-3, with TRBD2 as a possible D gene (6 bases). The germline V and J ends were trimmed by 5 bases and 4 bases, with 10 bases remaining between them. The CDR3 is 13 amino acids. Germline CDR1 is WNHNN and CDR2 is SYGVQD (reference sequence).